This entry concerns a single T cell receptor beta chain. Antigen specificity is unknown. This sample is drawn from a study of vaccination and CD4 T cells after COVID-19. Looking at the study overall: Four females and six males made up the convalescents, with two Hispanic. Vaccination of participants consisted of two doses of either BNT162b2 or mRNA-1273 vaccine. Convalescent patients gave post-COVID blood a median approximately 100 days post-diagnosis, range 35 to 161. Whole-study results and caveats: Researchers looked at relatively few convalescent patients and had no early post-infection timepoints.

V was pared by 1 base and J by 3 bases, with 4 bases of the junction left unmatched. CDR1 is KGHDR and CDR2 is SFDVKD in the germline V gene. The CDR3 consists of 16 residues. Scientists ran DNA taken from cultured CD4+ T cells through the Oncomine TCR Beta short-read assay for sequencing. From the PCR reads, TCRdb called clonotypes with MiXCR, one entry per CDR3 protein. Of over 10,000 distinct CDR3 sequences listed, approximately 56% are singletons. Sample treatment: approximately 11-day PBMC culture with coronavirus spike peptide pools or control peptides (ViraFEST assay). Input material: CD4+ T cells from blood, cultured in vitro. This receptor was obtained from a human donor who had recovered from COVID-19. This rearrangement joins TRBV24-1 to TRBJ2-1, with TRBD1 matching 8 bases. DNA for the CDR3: TGTGCCACCAGTGATTTCGGACAGGGCAACTACAATGAGCAGTTCTTC. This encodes CATSDFGQGNYNEQFF.